Sequencing of this T cell receptor beta chain was carried out in a study of shared clonotypes between healthy human individuals. At the level of the study: A couple of women and three men aged 18 to 49 made up the donors.

General observations from the study: It was the non-shared clonotypes that had lower generation probabilities than clonotypes shared by all four donors.

As to this clone: What it binds is unknown.

Donors had no recently reported acute infections or vaccinations and were HIV-negative. A CD45RA-negative memory subset and a CD45RA+ naive subset were separated from the CD4+ cells. TCRdb keeps only in-frame clones here, not all; method: immunoSEQ multiplex PCR. The table records approximately 2,000,000 clones, around 92% of them present only once. CDR3 length: 14 residues. Trimming shortened V by 6 bases and J by 2 bases, and 13 bases separated the two germline ends. Germline-derived CDR1 and CDR2 are SNHLY and FYNNEI. The clonotype comes from a man aged 18 to 30 in good health. Some clones in this sample may be carry-over from other donors' samples. The chain has TRBV2 and TRBJ1-2; D not certain. The sample comprised naive CD4+ T cells from PBMCs. Subset given: CD45RA+ positively selected. The DNA of the CDR3 is TGTGCCAGCAGGTTCACTGAGGTGAACTATGGCTACACCTTC. It translates to CASRFTEVNYGYTF.